This passage covers 2 T cell receptor beta chains from one sample sequenced in a study of cytomegalovirus exposure and HLA in healthy donors. The PCR ran on 60 Vbeta and 13 Jbeta primers. TCRdb's copy holds only in-frame clones and misses some; the assay was immunoSEQ multiplex PCR. Of around 64,000 clones in the sample, more than 70% were seen once. Sequencing used PBMCs. The receptor source for this set is a man aged 25-45 years in good health and CMV-seropositive.

The chain is built from TRBV4-1 and TRBJ2-1, with 8 bases matching TRBD2. The CDR3 is 16 residues long. With V trimmed by 1 base and J by 8 bases, 10 bases remained unmatched. The germline CDR1 and CDR2 sequences are MGHRA and YSYEKL. The CDR3 is CASSQVRGTRIYEQFF. The CDR3 DNA reads as TGCGCCAGCAGCCAAGTTCGCGGGACTAGGATATATGAGCAGTTCTTC.

V usage is TRBV28 and J usage is TRBJ1-5, with D unclear. The CDR3 contains 12 residues. V was pared by 8 bases and J by 16 bases, with 21 bases between. Looked up from germline, CDR1 is MDHEN and CDR2 is SYDVKM. Written as DNA, the CDR3 is TGTGCCAGCGGATCCCCCCTAGTTGCCAACCATTTT. It translates to CASGSPLVANHF.